This entry features one TCR beta chain sequence. The antigen remains undetermined. Vbeta (60) and Jbeta (13) primers were used in the PCR. Sequencing was performed with immunoSEQ multiplex PCR; in TCRdb, only in-frame clones are kept and a portion is missing. The data contain around 150,000 clones, 65% to 85% of them singletons. This entry is derived from a study of cytomegalovirus exposure and HLA in healthy donors. Germline V gene lookup returns CDR1 MNHEY and CDR2 SMNVEV (reference sequence). The CDR3 length is 16 residues. V trimming: 5 bases; J trimming: 4 bases; junction bases outside the gene matches: 8. Unrecorded immune exposures were likely, despite nominal health at sampling. Points from the study as a whole: Reported results showed that the classifier diagnosed cytomegalovirus status with high specificity and sensitivity. A prior analysis recorded that most TCR beta V segments were productive about 87% or about 30% of the time. The later analysis indicated that the majority of CMV-associated TCR beta chains appeared HLA-restricted.

The source of this sequence is a woman aged 40 to 49 in good health and CMV-seropositive. V usage is TRBV27 and J usage is TRBJ2-5; 12 bases agree with TRBD2. Sequencing was done on a sample of PBMCs. CDR3 amino acids: CASSPNPGLAGETQYF. In DNA form, the CDR3 reads TGTGCCAGCAGTCCGAACCCGGGACTAGCGGGAGAGACCCAGTACTTC.